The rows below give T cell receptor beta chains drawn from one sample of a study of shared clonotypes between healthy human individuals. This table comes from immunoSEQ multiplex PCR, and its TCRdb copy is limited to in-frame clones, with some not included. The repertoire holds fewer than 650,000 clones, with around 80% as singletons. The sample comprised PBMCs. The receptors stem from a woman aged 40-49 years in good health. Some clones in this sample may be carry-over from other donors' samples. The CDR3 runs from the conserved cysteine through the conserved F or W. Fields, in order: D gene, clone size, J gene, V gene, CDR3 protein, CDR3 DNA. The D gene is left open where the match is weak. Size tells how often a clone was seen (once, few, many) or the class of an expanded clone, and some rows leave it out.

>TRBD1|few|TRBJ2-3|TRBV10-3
CAISGSEYTGVGGTDTQYF
TGTGCCATCAGTGGGTCCGAATACACAGGGGTAGGCGGTACAGATACGCAGTATTTT
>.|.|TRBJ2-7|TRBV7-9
CASSSPNPGLTPYEQYF
TGTGCCAGCAGCTCCCCTAATCCGGGACTTACACCCTACGAGCAGTACTTC
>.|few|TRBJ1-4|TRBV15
CATSSRRGEKLFF
TGTGCCACCAGCTCACGAAGGGGTGAAAAACTGTTTTTT
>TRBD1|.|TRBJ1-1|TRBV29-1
CSVGQGANTEAFF
TGCAGCGTGGGACAGGGGGCCAACACTGAAGCTTTCTTT
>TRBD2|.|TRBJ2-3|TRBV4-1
CASSHPGQGSRTSGRTDTQYF
TGCGCCAGCAGCCACCCGGGACAGGGGTCTCGGACTAGCGGGAGGACAGATACGCAGTATTTT
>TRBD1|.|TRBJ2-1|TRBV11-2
CASSLDLSTGIYEQFF
TGTGCCAGCAGCTTAGATCTTTCGACAGGGATCTATGAGCAGTTCTTC
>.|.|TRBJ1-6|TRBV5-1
CASSLDHQGSSPLHF
TGCGCCAGCAGCTTGGATCACCAGGGGAGTTCACCCCTCCACTTT
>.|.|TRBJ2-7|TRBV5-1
CASNPQVGANEQYF
TGCGCCAGTAACCCCCAAGTTGGGGCCAACGAGCAGTACTTC
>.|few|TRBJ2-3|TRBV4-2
CASSQETRADTQYF
TGTGCCAGCAGCCAAGAGACTCGGGCAGATACGCAGTATTTT
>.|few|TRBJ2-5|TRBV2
CASGGGLEGTQYF
TGTGCCAGCGGGGGGGGCCTGGAGGGGACCCAGTACTTC
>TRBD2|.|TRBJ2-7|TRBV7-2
CASSHGLAGVPYEQYF
TGTGCCAGCAGCCACGGACTAGCGGGAGTACCCTACGAGCAGTACTTC
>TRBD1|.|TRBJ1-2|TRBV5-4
CASSWRDSYGYTF
TGTGCCAGCAGCTGGCGGGACAGTTATGGCTACACCTTC
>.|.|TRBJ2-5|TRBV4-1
CASSQGRPASEGQETQYF
TGCGCCAGCAGCCAGGGGAGGCCGGCCTCAGAGGGGCAAGAGACCCAGTACTTC
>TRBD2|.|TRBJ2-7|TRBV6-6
CASSMPGLAGYEQYF
TGTGCCAGCAGCATGCCGGGACTAGCGGGATACGAGCAGTACTTC
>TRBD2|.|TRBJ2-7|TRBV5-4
CASSLEAGASYEQYF
TGTGCCAGCAGCTTAGAAGCGGGGGCGAGCTACGAGCAGTACTTC
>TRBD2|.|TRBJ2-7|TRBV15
CATSRDAALAGGEQYF
TGTGCCACCAGCAGAGATGCGGCACTAGCGGGAGGAGAGCAGTACTTC
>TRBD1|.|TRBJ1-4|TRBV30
CAWRDRGYEKLFF
TGTGCCTGGAGGGACAGGGGTTATGAAAAACTGTTTTTT
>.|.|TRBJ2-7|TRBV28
CATDREYEQYF
TGTGCCACAGACCGGGAGTACGAGCAGTACTTC
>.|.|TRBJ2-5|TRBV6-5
CASRELGSSETQYF
TGTGCCAGCAGAGAACTAGGTTCGAGCGAGACCCAGTACTTC
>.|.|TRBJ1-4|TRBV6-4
CASRPRHLPFVPCPFF
TGTGCCAGCAGACCCCGACACTTGCCCTTCGTCCCCTGTCCTTTTTTT
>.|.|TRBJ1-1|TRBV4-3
CASSQGLWVGKKMNTEAFF
TGCGCCAGCAGCCAAGGACTCTGGGTCGGAAAAAAGATGAACACTGAAGCTTTCTTT
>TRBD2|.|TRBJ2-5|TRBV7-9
CASSRSGLAEETQYF
TGTGCCAGCAGCCGGTCTGGACTAGCCGAAGAGACCCAGTACTTC
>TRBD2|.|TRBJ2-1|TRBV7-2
CASRSSGRGNEQFF
TGTGCCAGCAGATCTAGCGGGAGGGGGAATGAGCAGTTCTTC
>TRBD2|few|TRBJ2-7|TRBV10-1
CASTKERSGSPLEQYF
TGCGCCAGCACCAAGGAACGAAGCGGGAGTCCTCTCGAGCAGTACTTC
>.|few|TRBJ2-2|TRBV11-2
CASSLSGYTGELFF
TGTGCCAGCAGCTTATCAGGGTACACCGGGGAGCTGTTTTTT
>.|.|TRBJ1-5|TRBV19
CASSIRRGYSNQPQHF
TGTGCCAGTAGTATTAGACGGGGATATAGCAATCAGCCCCAGCATTTT
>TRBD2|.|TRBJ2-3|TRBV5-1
CASSLRSRGVTDTQYF
TGCGCCAGCAGCTTGCGGTCACGGGGGGTGACAGATACGCAGTATTTT
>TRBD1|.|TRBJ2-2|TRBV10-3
CAIRGQGDTGELFF
TGTGCCATCAGGGGACAGGGTGACACCGGGGAGCTGTTTTTT
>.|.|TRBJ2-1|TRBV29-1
CSVEGLSVLEQFF
TGCAGCGTTGAGGGACTCAGCGTGCTTGAGCAGTTCTTC
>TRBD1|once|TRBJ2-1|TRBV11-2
CASSLEDRDIDEQFF
TGTGCCAGCAGCTTAGAAGACAGGGATATCGATGAGCAGTTCTTC
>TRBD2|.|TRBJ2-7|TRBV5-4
CASSRNSAGAHEQYF
TGTGCCAGCAGCCGGAACTCAGCGGGAGCCCACGAGCAGTACTTC
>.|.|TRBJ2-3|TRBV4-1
CASKGRVSTDTQYF
TGCGCCAGCAAAGGCCGGGTCTCAACAGATACGCAGTATTTT
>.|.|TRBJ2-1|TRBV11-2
CASSLGSRGVGGPSNEQFF
TGTGCCAGCAGCTTAGGAAGCCGTGGGGTCGGCGGGCCCTCCAATGAGCAGTTCTTC
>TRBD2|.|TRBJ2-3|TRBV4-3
CASSQRGRDTDTQYF
TGCGCCAGCAGCCAACGGGGGAGGGACACAGATACGCAGTATTTT
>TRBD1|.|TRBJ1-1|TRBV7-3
CASSPRGGGGEAFF
TGTGCCAGCAGCCCCAGGGGAGGGGGCGGTGAAGCTTTCTTT
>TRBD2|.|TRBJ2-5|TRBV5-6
CASSPQAGGPLGETQYF
TGTGCCAGCAGCCCTCAAGCGGGAGGGCCTCTAGGAGAGACCCAGTACTTC
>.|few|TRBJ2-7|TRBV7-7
CASSLDPSSYEQYF
TGTGCTAGCAGCTTAGACCCAAGCTCCTACGAGCAGTACTTC
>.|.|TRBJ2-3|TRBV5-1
CASSLNRNTDTQYF
TGCGCCAGCAGCTTGAACAGGAACACAGATACGCAGTATTTT
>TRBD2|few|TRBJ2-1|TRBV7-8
CASSPVGGRAVTGIGQFF
TGTGCCAGCAGCCCAGTGGGCGGGAGGGCCGTTACCGGTATCGGGCAGTTCTTC
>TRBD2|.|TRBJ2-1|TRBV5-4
CASSLGLAGDEQFF
TGTGCCAGCAGCTTGGGACTAGCGGGAGATGAGCAGTTCTTC
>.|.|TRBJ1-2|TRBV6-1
CASSEVYGYTF
TGTGCCAGCAGTGAGGTCTATGGCTACACCTTC
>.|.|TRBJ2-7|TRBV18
CASSPVGDYEQYF
TGTGCCAGCTCACCGGTAGGGGACTACGAGCAGTACTTC
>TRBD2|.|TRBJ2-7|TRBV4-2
CASSQDLASGSDEQYF
TGTGCCAGCAGCCAAGATCTTGCTAGCGGGAGCGACGAGCAGTACTTC
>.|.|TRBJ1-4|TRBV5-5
CASSLVSVEKLFF
TGTGCCAGCAGCTTGGTCAGTGTGGAAAAACTGTTTTTT
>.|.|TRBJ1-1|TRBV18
CASSPIRGGFGTEAFF
TGTGCCAGCTCACCAATCAGGGGCGGGTTTGGCACTGAAGCTTTCTTT
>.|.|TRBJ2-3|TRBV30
CAWTRTVTDTQYF
TGTGCCTGGACCAGGACAGTCACAGATACGCAGTATTTT
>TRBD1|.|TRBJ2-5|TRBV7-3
CASSLTGVEVETQYF
TGTGCCAGCAGCCTGACAGGGGTTGAGGTAGAGACCCAGTACTTC
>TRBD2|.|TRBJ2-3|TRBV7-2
CASSSLAGFSDTQYF
TGTGCCAGCAGCTCGCTAGCGGGATTTTCAGATACGCAGTATTTT
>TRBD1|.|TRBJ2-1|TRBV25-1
CASSEDRVVNEQFF
TGTGCCAGCAGTGAAGACAGGGTGGTCAATGAGCAGTTCTTC
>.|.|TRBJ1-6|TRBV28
CASGQNNSPLHF
TGTGCCAGCGGACAGAATAATTCACCCCTCCACTTT
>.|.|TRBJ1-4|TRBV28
CASSPPVEKLFF
TGTGCCAGCAGTCCCCCCGTTGAAAAACTGTTTTTT
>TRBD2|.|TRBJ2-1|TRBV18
CASSPGLAGGLEQFF
TGTGCCAGCTCACCTGGCCTAGCGGGGGGCCTGGAGCAGTTCTTC
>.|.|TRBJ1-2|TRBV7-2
CASSKALAGGPWSYTF
TGTGCCAGCAGCAAAGCTCTCGCGGGGGGTCCCTGGAGCTACACCTTC
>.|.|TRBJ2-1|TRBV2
CASSVPRARPSAYNEQFF
TGTGCCAGCAGTGTTCCCAGAGCCAGACCAAGCGCCTACAATGAGCAGTTCTTC
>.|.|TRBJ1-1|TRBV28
CASSLFGGRRAFF
TGTGCCAGCAGTTTATTCGGGGGAAGAAGAGCTTTCTTT